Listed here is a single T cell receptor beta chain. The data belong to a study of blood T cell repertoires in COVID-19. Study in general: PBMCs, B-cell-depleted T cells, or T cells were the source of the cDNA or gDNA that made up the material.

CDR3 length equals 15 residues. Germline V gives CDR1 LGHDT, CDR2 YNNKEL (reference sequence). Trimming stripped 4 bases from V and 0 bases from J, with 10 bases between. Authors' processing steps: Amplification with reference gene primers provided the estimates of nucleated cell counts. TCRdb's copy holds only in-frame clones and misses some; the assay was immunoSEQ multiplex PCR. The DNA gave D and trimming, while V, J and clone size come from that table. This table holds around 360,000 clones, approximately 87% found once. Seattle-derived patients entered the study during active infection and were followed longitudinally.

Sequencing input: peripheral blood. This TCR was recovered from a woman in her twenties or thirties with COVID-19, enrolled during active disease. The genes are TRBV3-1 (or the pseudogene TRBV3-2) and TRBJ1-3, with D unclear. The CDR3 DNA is TGTGCCAGCAGCCTTGAGCTTCTCTCTGGAAACACCATATATTTT. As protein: CASSLELLSGNTIYF.